What follows are 15 T cell receptor beta chains derived from one specimen sequenced in a study of shared clonotypes between healthy human individuals (dated by TCRdb to the early 2020s). The library was built by means of the immunoSEQ multiplex PCR assay. TCRdb holds this immuneACCESS table with in-frame rearrangements only. Some clones are missing; in checked studies, unresolved V genes explain under half, and the rest has no known cause. The sample table records about 1.5 million clones; nearly 99% of these occur just once. The ten largest clones represent around 0.47% of the sample. Sequenced: naive CD4+ T cells sorted from blood. The cell subset or site label for this specimen denotes: CD45RA+ positively selected. These receptors were collected from a man aged 30 to 45 in good health.

The chain is built from TRBV21-1 and TRBJ2-6. TRBV21-1 is described as a pseudogene. CDR3 length: 17 amino acids. CDR3 bases: TGTGCCAGCAGTACCGTGGGGTTCTACCTTGGGGCCAACGTCCTGACTTTC. Residues: CASSTVGFYLGANVLTF.

In regard to this clone: One end of the junction is discordant with germline, which a read error may explain. This chain connects TRBV19 to TRBJ2-7; 7 bases map to TRBD2. CDR3 size: 15 residues. The germline V gene has CDR1 LNHDA and CDR2 SQIVND (reference sequence). The CDR3 region is CASTNAGRASHEQYF. In DNA, the CDR3 is TGTGCCAGTACCAATGCGGGGAGGGCCTCCCACGAGCAGTACTTC.

CDR3 coding DNA: TGTGCCATCTCCAGGGATCTCTCTGGGGCCAACGTCCTGACTTTC. Translation: CAISRDLSGANVLTF. V and J are TRBV10-3 and TRBJ2-6, with D perhaps matching TRBD1 (5 bases). This CDR3 region has 15 residues. Germline values: CDR1 ENHRY, CDR2 SYGVKD. V lost 8 bases to trimming and J lost 0 bases, with 11 bases between them.

The chain carries TRBV6-6 and TRBJ2-7, with a weak D call TRBD1 (6 bases). Per the germline V gene, CDR1 is MNHNY and CDR2 is SVGAGI (reference sequence). This CDR3 is built from 13 residues. V lost 7 bases and J 2 bases, leaving 12 bases between the germline ends. The CDR3, as DNA: TGTGCCAGCACCCGAACAGGGCCCTACGAGCAGTACTTC. Translation gives CASTRTGPYEQYF.

This sequence joins TRBV18 and TRBJ1-4, with D uncertain. Per the germline V gene, CDR1 is KGHSH and CDR2 is LQKENI. This CDR3 region has 13 residues. V dropped 4 bases and J dropped 5 bases, with 8 bases sitting between them. The CDR3 coding sequence is TGTGCCAGCTCACTTGTGGAGAATGAAAAACTGTTTTTT. Translating it yields CASSLVENEKLFF.

This clone was seen just once. V usage is TRBV5-1 and J usage is TRBJ2-1; the match to TRBD2 covers 8 bases. This CDR3 spans 14 amino acids. With 2 bases clipped from V and 10 bases from J, the junction kept 8 bases outside the gene matches. Germline CDR1 is SGHRS and CDR2 is YFSETQ. The CDR3 protein is CASSLNSGSREQFF. CDR3 coding DNA: TGCGCCAGCAGCTTAAACAGCGGGAGTAGGGAGCAGTTCTTC.

The rearrangement joins TRBV4-1 to TRBJ2-2; 9 nucleotides align to TRBD2. The CDR3 totals 19 residues. V was pared by 0 bases and J by 2 bases, with 10 bases of the junction left unmatched. The germline V gene encodes CDR1 MGHRA and CDR2 YSYEKL. The CDR3 region is CASSQDSPRTSANTGELFF. For the CDR3, the DNA is TGCGCCAGCAGCCAAGATAGTCCCAGGACTAGCGCCAACACCGGGGAGCTGTTTTTT.

The V call is TRBV18, the J call TRBJ2-7; no definite D call. This CDR3 region has 17 residues. Trimming stripped 3 bases from V and 0 bases from J, with 18 bases between. CDR1 is KGHSH and CDR2 is LQKENI in the germline V gene. The DNA of the CDR3 is TGTGCCAGCTCACCCGCCTTCAATCGGCCTAGCTCCTACGAGCAGTACTTC. Translation gives CASSPAFNRPSSYEQYF.

This rearrangement joins TRBV29-1 to TRBJ2-3; 7 nucleotides line up with TRBD1. The trim removed 6 bases at V and 4 bases at J, leaving 4 bases unmatched. Germline V gives CDR1 SQVTM, CDR2 ANQGSEA. CDR3 length: 12 amino acids. The CDR3 DNA sequence: TGCAGCGTGCGTACAGGGGCAGATACGCAGTATTTT. Amino acids: CSVRTGADTQYF.

The rearrangement links TRBV29-1 to TRBJ1-2; D might be TRBD1 (5 bases). V was cut by 3 bases and J by 8 bases, with 16 bases left in between. The length of the CDR3 is 13 residues. Germline V lookup: CDR1 SQVTM, CDR2 ANQGSEA. CDR3 protein: CSVDVTAFGGYTF. The CDR3 region has the DNA TGCAGCGTTGACGTGACAGCCTTCGGGGGCTACACCTTC.

The chain is built from TRBV6-4 and TRBJ1-1; D call uncertain. CDR1 is MRHNA and CDR2 is SNTAGT in the germline V gene. CDR3 length equals 14 residues. The germline V and J ends were trimmed by 6 bases and 7 bases, with 18 bases remaining between them. The CDR3 loop is CASSRHPGSSEAFF. CDR3 coding DNA: TGTGCCAGCAGCCGACACCCCGGTTCTAGTGAAGCTTTCTTT.

Of note for this clone: Germline is not matched at one junction end, which may reflect a read error. This chain links TRBV7-7 with TRBJ2-5; the D gene is possibly TRBD1 (6 bases). This CDR3 is 15 amino acids long. In germline, CDR1 is SSHAT, CDR2 FNYEAQ (reference sequence). CDR3 sequence (DNA): TGTGCTAGCAGCTGGGGGACAATGAACCAAGAGACCCAGTACTTC. This gives the protein CASSWGTMNQETQYF.

The chain employs TRBV7-2 and TRBJ2-1; D call uncertain. Trimming cost V 1 base and J 0 bases, with 7 bases left between them. CDR1 and CDR2 from the germline V gene are SGHTA and FQGNSA. This CDR3 is built from 15 residues. CDR3 coding DNA: TGTGCCAGCAGCTTAGTGGTGAGCTCCTACAATGAGCAGTTCTTC. Translated, it gives CASSLVVSSYNEQFF. Variable domain in full (rest from reference TRBV7-2 and TRBJ2-1): GAGVSQSPSNKVTEKGKDVELRCDPISGHTALYWYRQSLGQGLEFLIYFQGNSAPDKSGLPSDRFSAERTGGSVSTLTIQRTQQEDSAVYLCASSLVVSSYNEQFFGPGTRLTVL.

The V call is TRBV30, the J call TRBJ1-2; D ambiguous. Per the germline V gene, CDR1 is GTSNPN and CDR2 is SVGIG (reference sequence). V was trimmed by 3 bases and J by 5 bases, leaving 19 bases between them. The length of the CDR3 is 15 residues. As DNA, the CDR3 is TGTGCCTGGAGGGTCCGAGGGAGAGTAGGATATGGCTACACCTTC. Its protein is CAWRVRGRVGYGYTF.

The gene calls are TRBV5-1 and TRBJ2-2; a possible D gene is TRBD2 (5 bases). Germline V gives CDR1 SGHRS, CDR2 YFSETQ. The CDR3 runs to 16 residues. With 3 bases removed from V and 4 bases from J, the gap between germline ends came to 16 bases. The CDR3 DNA reads as TGCGCCAGCAGCTCGTTTAACAGTGGAGGCACCGGGGAGCTGTTTTTT. Translation: CASSSFNSGGTGELFF.